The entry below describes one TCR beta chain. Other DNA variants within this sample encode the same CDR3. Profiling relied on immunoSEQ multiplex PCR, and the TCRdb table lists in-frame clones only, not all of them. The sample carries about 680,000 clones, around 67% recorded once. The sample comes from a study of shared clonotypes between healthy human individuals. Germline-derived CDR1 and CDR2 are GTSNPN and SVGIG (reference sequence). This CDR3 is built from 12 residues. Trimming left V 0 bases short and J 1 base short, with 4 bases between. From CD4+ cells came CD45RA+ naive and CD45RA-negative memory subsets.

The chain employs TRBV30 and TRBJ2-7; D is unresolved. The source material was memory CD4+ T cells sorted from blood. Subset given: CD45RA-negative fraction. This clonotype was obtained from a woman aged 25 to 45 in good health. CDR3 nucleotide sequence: TGTGCCTGGAGTGTACTTTCCTACGAGCAGTACTTC. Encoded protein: CAWSVLSYEQYF.